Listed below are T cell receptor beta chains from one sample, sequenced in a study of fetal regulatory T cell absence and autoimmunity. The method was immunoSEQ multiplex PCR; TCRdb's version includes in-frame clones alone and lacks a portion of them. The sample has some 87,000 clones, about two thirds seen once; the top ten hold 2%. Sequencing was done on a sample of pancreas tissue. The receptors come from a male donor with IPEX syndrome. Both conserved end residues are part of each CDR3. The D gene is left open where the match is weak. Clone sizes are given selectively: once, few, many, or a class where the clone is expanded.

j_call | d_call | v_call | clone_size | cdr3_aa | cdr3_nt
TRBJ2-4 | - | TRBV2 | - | CASSDLRTAKNIQYF | TGTGCCAGCAGTGATCTTAGGACAGCCAAAAACATTCAGTACTTC
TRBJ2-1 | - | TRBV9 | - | CASSPRVASFNEQFF | TGTGCCAGCAGCCCTCGGGTGGCCTCCTTCAATGAGCAGTTCTTC
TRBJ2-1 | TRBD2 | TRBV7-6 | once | CASSLLAGGSYNEQFF | TGTGCCAGCAGCTTGCTAGCGGGAGGCTCCTACAATGAGCAGTTCTTC
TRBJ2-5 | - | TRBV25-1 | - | CASSEGWTSRETQYF | TGTGCCAGCAGTGAGGGCTGGACGAGCAGGGAGACCCAGTACTTC
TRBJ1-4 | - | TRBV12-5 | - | CASGPEGREKLFF | TGTGCTAGTGGTCCTGAGGGCAGGGAAAAACTGTTTTTT
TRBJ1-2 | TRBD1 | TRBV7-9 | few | CASSLKDRGPSYGYTF | TGTGCCAGCAGCTTAAAGGACAGGGGGCCCTCCTATGGCTACACCTTC
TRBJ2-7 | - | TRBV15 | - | CATSRDPRSPEQYF | TGTGCCACCAGCAGAGACCCCCGGTCCCCCGAGCAGTACTTC
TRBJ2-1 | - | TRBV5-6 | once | CASSWGPGYNEQFF | TGTGCCAGCAGCTGGGGGCCGGGCTACAATGAGCAGTTCTTC
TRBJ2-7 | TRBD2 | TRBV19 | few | CASSAGLAVRYEQYF | TGTGCCAGTAGTGCAGGACTAGCGGTTCGCTACGAGCAGTACTTC
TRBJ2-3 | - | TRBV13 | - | CASSPGRFPDTQYF | TGTGCCAGCAGCCCAGGAAGGTTCCCAGATACGCAGTATTTT
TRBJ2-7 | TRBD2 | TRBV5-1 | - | CASSWQTSASYEQYF | TGCGCCAGCAGCTGGCAGACTAGCGCATCCTACGAGCAGTACTTC
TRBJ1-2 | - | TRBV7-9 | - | CASSLGTYGYTF | TGTGCCAGCAGCTTGGGGACCTATGGCTACACCTTC
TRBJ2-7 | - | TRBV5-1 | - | CASSLGGGEQYF | TGCGCCAGCAGCTTGGGTGGGGGCGAGCAGTACTTC
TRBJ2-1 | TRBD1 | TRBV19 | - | CASSRDRVYNEQFF | TGTGCCAGTAGTCGGGACAGGGTCTACAATGAGCAGTTCTTC
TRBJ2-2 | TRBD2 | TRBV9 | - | CASSAGLAGGPHTGELFF | TGTGCCAGCAGCGCGGGACTAGCGGGAGGGCCCCACACCGGGGAGCTGTTTTTT
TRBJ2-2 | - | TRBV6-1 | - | CASSARQDYTGELFF | TGTGCCAGCAGCGCCCGACAGGATTACACCGGGGAGCTGTTTTTT
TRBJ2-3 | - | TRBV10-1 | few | CASSESWGTDTQYF | TGCGCCAGCAGTGAGTCGTGGGGGACAGATACGCAGTATTTT
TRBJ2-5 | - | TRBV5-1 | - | CASSLVHGGETQYF | TGCGCCAGCAGCTTGGTACATGGGGGCGAGACCCAGTACTTC
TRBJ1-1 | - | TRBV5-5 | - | CASSLRAWNTEAFF | TGTGCCAGCAGCCTAAGGGCCTGGAACACTGAAGCTTTCTTT
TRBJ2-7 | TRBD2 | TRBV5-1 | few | CASVPGLAGGRPYEQYF | TGCGCCAGCGTTCCGGGACTAGCGGGAGGACGCCCCTACGAGCAGTACTTC
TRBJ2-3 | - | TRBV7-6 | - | CASSLAGGGLNTDTQYF | TGTGCCAGCAGCTTAGCGGGGGGTGGTCTAAACACAGATACGCAGTATTTT
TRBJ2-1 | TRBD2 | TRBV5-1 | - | CASSTGTSGFYNEQFF | TGCGCCAGCAGCACCGGGACTAGCGGGTTTTACAATGAGCAGTTCTTC